This TCR beta chain appears in the sequencing data of a study of vaccination and CD4 T cells after COVID-19. Sequencing of DNA taken from cultured CD4+ T cells relied on the Oncomine TCR Beta short-read assay. Using its own MiXCR run on the PCR reads, TCRdb lists one record per CDR3 protein. Among more than 20,000 distinct CDR3 sequences, around 42% were seen once, and the ten largest hold around 4.4%. Time point given: late sampling 161 to 241 days after vaccination in a few convalescent patients. Treatment specified: approximately nine-day PBMC culture with coronavirus spike peptide pools or control peptides (ViraFEST assay). Antigen-specific T cells were expanded with peptide pools by ViraFEST, and TCRs were then sequenced. Per-well cultures of around 2 million PBMCs received roughly 9.3 IU/ml IL-2 and 10 ug/ml peptide pools. Negative selection purified CD4+ T cells after more than nine days of culture.

Germline loops: CDR1 LNHDA, CDR2 SQIVND (reference sequence). Between the trimmed V and J ends, which lost 7 bases and 7 bases, there was a span of 14 bases. The CDR3 runs 13 residues. About this clonotype itself: What it binds is unknown.

The receptor comes from a human donor who had recovered from COVID-19. Sequenced material: CD4+ T cells from blood, cultured in vitro, taken about 7 months after SARS-CoV-2 vaccination. The V gene is TRBV19, the J gene TRBJ1-5; no clear D. The CDR3 loop is CASTFDRSQPQHF. The CDR3 DNA is TGTGCCAGTACTTTTGACCGTTCACAGCCCCAGCATTTT.